One and the same sample provided the 28 T cell receptor beta chains below, sequenced in a study of response to subunit inactivated influenza vaccine. TCRdb reprocessed the RT-PCR reads via MiXCR and lists one record per CDR3 protein. The sample has around 600,000 distinct CDR3 sequences, approximately 11% seen once; the top ten hold approximately 9.9%. The data were also submitted as part of a second study, on T cells expressing NK-cell markers. That paper notes: 5'RACE template switching with UMIs produced the TCR beta cDNA.

The sequencing used PBMCs from blood, collected on the day of vaccination. The receptors originated from a man aged 50-59 years who received an inactivated influenza vaccine.

This clonotype was seen a handful of times. The J gene is TRBJ2-5, the V gene TRBV20-1, with a tentative D call TRBD2 (5 bases). CDR1 is DFQATT and CDR2 is SNEGSKA in the germline V gene (reference sequence). V lost 5 bases and J 5 bases, leaving 15 bases between the germline ends. The CDR3 is 13 amino acids. The CDR3 region is CSALPRGLETQYF. CDR3 in DNA: TGCAGTGCTTTGCCACGGGGATTGGAGACCCAGTACTTC.

The V call is TRBV12-3 or TRBV12-4, the J call TRBJ2-7, with a possible D match to TRBD2 (6 bases). The CDR3 loop spans 16 amino acids. V was clipped by 2 bases and J by 0 bases, with 14 bases between them. This chain's CDR3 is CASSLYTPAGSYEQYF. As DNA, the CDR3 is TGTGCCAGCAGTTTATATACCCCAGCGGGCTCCTACGAGCAGTACTTC.

This clonotype was detected a few times. The CDR3 region is CSARDRPSGNPITDTQYF. The CDR3 coding sequence is TGCAGTGCTAGAGATCGGCCTAGCGGGAATCCTATCACAGATACGCAGTATTTT. The chain combines TRBV20-1 with TRBJ2-3; TRBD2 matches at 9 bases. Per germline, CDR1 DFQATT and CDR2 SNEGSKA (reference sequence). The CDR3 runs to 18 residues. V gave up 0 bases and J gave up 2 bases; unmatched junction bases: 12.

J is TRBJ2-1 and V is TRBV20-1; tentative D call: TRBD2 (6 bases). V gave up 3 bases and J gave up 10 bases, with 19 bases separating them. Germline lookup yields CDR1 DFQATT and CDR2 SNEGSKA (reference sequence). This CDR3 region has 14 residues. CDR3 coding DNA: TGCAGTGCTAGTTTGCGGGGTGATTGGAGGGAGCAGTTCTTC. This encodes CSASLRGDWREQFF.

In this sample, this clonotype turned up a few times. The V gene is TRBV11-2, the J gene TRBJ1-6; 7 nucleotides align to TRBD1. Per germline, CDR1 SGHAT and CDR2 FQNNGV. CDR3 length: 17 amino acids. J was trimmed by 9 bases and V by 1 base; bases with no gene match: 12. The CDR3 nucleotides are TGTGCCAGCAGCTTAGCTCTACAGGGGTCCCGCATTTCACCCCTCCACTTT. Its translation: CASSLALQGSRISPLHF.

The genes are TRBV3-1 and TRBJ2-6; D unresolved. Per the germline V gene, CDR1 is LGHDT and CDR2 is YNNKEL (reference sequence). V was pared by 0 bases and J by 2 bases, with 8 bases between. The CDR3 spans 16 residues. The CDR3 sequence is CASSQDRSPGANVLTF. Here the CDR3 DNA reads TGTGCCAGCAGCCAAGACCGCTCCCCTGGGGCCAACGTCCTGACTTTC.

This clonotype was recorded a few times. V is TRBV6-5 and J is TRBJ1-6; D gene uncertain. Germline CDR1 is MNHEY and CDR2 is SVGAGI. CDR3 length equals 12 residues. The V and J ends lost 3 bases and 7 bases respectively, with 4 bases between them. CDR3 loop: CASSYANSPLHF. The DNA for the CDR3 is TGTGCCAGCAGTTATGCGAATTCACCCCTCCACTTT.

This chain connects TRBV20-1 to TRBJ2-3; D possibly matches TRBD1 or TRBD2 (5 bases each). The CDR3 is 13 residues long. Germline values: CDR1 DFQATT, CDR2 SNEGSKA (reference sequence). The V and J ends lost 3 bases and 2 bases respectively, with 9 bases between them. The CDR3 sequence: CSARGENTDTQYF. CDR3 DNA: TGCAGTGCTAGGGGGGAAAACACAGATACGCAGTATTTT.

This clonotype has only a few counts. V is TRBV11-1 and J is TRBJ2-2; TRBD2 agrees at 10 bases. The V and J ends lost 4 bases and 0 bases, in that order; junction bases with no gene match: 8. CDR1 SGHAT and CDR2 FQDESV come from the germline V gene (reference sequence). There are 18 residues in the CDR3. The CDR3 DNA is TGTGCCAGCAGCTCATTAGCGGGAGGACGATCGAACACCGGGGAGCTGTTTTTT. Translated: CASSSLAGGRSNTGELFF.

This clonotype was seen repeatedly, ten times or more. This chain uses TRBV3-1 with TRBJ2-1; D gene ambiguous. CDR3 length: 15 residues. Per the germline V gene, CDR1 is LGHDT and CDR2 is YNNKEL (reference sequence). V was trimmed by 2 bases and J by 4 bases, leaving 12 bases between them. CDR3 sequence: CASSQSLGSYNEQFF. The CDR3 coding sequence is TGTGCCAGCAGCCAATCGTTAGGATCTTACAATGAGCAGTTCTTC.

The chain uses TRBV29-1 and TRBJ1-1, with D possibly being TRBD1 (5 bases). The CDR3 contains 13 residues. Trimming took off 5 bases at V and 0 bases at J, with 10 bases between the two ends. Germline CDR1 is SQVTM and CDR2 is ANQGSEA. The CDR3 DNA reads as TGCAGCGTTCGGACACCCATGAACACTGAAGCTTTCTTT. This translates into CSVRTPMNTEAFF.

This clonotype turned up a few times. This chain connects TRBV7-2 to TRBJ2-5; TRBD2 might be the D (5 bases). From germline, CDR1 is SGHTA and CDR2 FQGNSA. V was shortened by 5 bases and J by 1 base, with 11 bases between the two germline ends. The CDR3 runs to 14 residues. The CDR3 protein is CASSPDWSQETQYF. CDR3 sequence (DNA): TGTGCCAGCAGCCCGGACTGGAGCCAAGAGACCCAGTACTTC. The full variable domain, in which reference TRBV7-2 and TRBJ2-5 provide the parts outside the CDR3, is GAGVSQSPSNKVTEKGKDVELRCDPISGHTALYWYRQSLGQGLEFLIYFQGNSAPDKSGLPSDRFSAERTGGSVSTLTIQRTQQEDSAVYLCASSPDWSQETQYFGPGTRLLVL.

This clonotype was seen a few times. The J gene is TRBJ1-1, the V gene TRBV7-2; D may be TRBD1 (5 bases). Germline V lookup: CDR1 SGHTA, CDR2 FQGNSA. V dropped 4 bases and J dropped 7 bases, with 16 bases sitting between them. The CDR3 loop spans 14 amino acids. CDR3 amino acids: CASSWGWRNLEAFF. The CDR3 nucleotides are TGTGCCAGCAGCTGGGGGTGGCGGAACCTTGAAGCTTTCTTT.

The V and J genes are TRBV24-1 and TRBJ2-7; no firm D call. The CDR3 extends over 13 amino acids. Deletions cut 7 bases from V and 0 bases from J, with 9 bases between. Germline CDR1 is KGHDR and CDR2 is SFDVKD. CDR3 protein: CATSNGRSYEQYF. CDR3 DNA sequence: TGTGCCACCAGCAACGGCCGCTCCTACGAGCAGTACTTC.

The chain recombines TRBV5-1 with TRBJ2-1; either TRBD1 or TRBD2 may fit D (5 bases each). With 5 bases removed from V and 4 bases from J, the gap between germline ends came to 16 bases. CDR1 is SGHRS and CDR2 is YFSETQ in the germline V gene. This CDR3 is built from 15 residues. The CDR3 spells CASRHTGTAYNEQFF. The CDR3 DNA sequence: TGCGCCAGCAGACATACCGGGACCGCTTACAATGAGCAGTTCTTC.

This clonotype has just a few counts. The CDR3 region is CSVEDGRGGGELFF. The CDR3 DNA follows: TGCAGCGTTGAAGATGGCAGGGGCGGCGGGGAGCTGTTTTTT. This sequence joins TRBV29-1 and TRBJ2-2; TRBD1 might be the D (6 bases). Between the trimmed V and J ends, which lost 0 bases and 7 bases, there was a span of 12 bases. Germline V gene data show CDR1 as SQVTM and CDR2 as ANQGSEA. This CDR3 is built from 14 residues.

In its sample, this clonotype was seen a few times. This chain connects TRBV7-2 to TRBJ2-3; 12 bases map to TRBD2. Per the germline V gene, CDR1 is SGHTA and CDR2 is FQGNSA. The CDR3 runs 16 residues. The trim removed 4 bases at V and 4 bases at J, leaving 6 bases unmatched. The CDR3 coding sequence is TGTGCCAGCAGCTCAACTAGCGGGGGGAATTCAGATACGCAGTATTTT. Protein: CASSSTSGGNSDTQYF.

CDR3 residues: CAISESGTERNTIYF. In DNA, the CDR3 is TGTGCCATCAGTGAGTCTGGGACCGAACGAAACACCATATATTTT. The gene calls are TRBV10-3 and TRBJ1-3; D perhaps matches TRBD1 (5 bases). Germline CDR1 is ENHRY and CDR2 is SYGVKD. The V gene lost 0 bases and the J gene lost 5 bases, with 11 bases spanning the gap. This CDR3 contains 15 residues.

The chain couples TRBV3-1 to TRBJ2-3; 11 bases are a match to TRBD2. Germline lookup yields CDR1 LGHDT and CDR2 YNNKEL (reference sequence). The CDR3 consists of 15 residues. V gave up 6 bases and J gave up 6 bases; unmatched junction bases: 8. The CDR3 coding sequence is TGTGCCAGCAGAGTTAGCGGGGGGGCCCTGGATACGCAGTATTTT. Protein product: CASRVSGGALDTQYF.

There are many counts of this clonotype. The V and J genes are TRBV3-1 and TRBJ2-7, with no clear D. V lost 2 bases and J 4 bases, leaving 9 bases between the germline ends. Germline-derived CDR1 and CDR2 are LGHDT and YNNKEL (reference sequence). The length of the CDR3 is 13 residues. The CDR3 spells CASSQLSGYEQYF. The CDR3 nucleotides read TGTGCCAGCAGCCAACTTTCCGGGTACGAGCAGTACTTC.

In its sample, this clonotype was seen once. The chain couples TRBV15 to TRBJ2-5, with TRBD2 as a possible D gene (5 bases). Looked up from germline, CDR1 is LNHNV and CDR2 is YYDKDF (reference sequence). With 5 bases removed from V and 4 bases from J, the gap between germline ends came to 8 bases. This CDR3 spans 12 amino acids. CDR3 nucleotides: TGTGCCACCAGCCTTCGGGGAGAGACCCAGTACTTC. Protein product: CATSLRGETQYF.

This clonotype has just a few counts. The chain recombines TRBV19 with TRBJ2-2; D possibly uses TRBD1 or TRBD2 (5 bases each). Trimming removed 10 bases at V and 0 bases at J, with 12 bases between. The CDR3 covers 14 residues. Germline loops: CDR1 LNHDA, CDR2 SQIVND (reference sequence). Here the CDR3 reads CATRDGANTGELFF. Here the CDR3 DNA reads TGTGCCACGAGGGACGGAGCGAACACCGGGGAGCTGTTTTTT.

This clonotype was counted a few times. CDR3 bases: TGTGCCAGCAGTGGGGTGAGGCCCAAGGGCAATGAGCAGTTCTTC. It encodes CASSGVRPKGNEQFF. The J gene is TRBJ2-1, the V gene TRBV25-1; no clear D gene. The CDR3 is 15 residues long. The V and J ends lost 4 bases and 6 bases respectively, with 16 bases between them. Germline V CDR1 and CDR2: MGHDK, SYGVNS.

The CDR3 DNA sequence: TGTGCCAGCAGCTTAGGGCGAGACAGGGGTGGCTACGAGCAGTACTTC. This sequence encodes CASSLGRDRGGYEQYF. This chain joins TRBV11-2 and TRBJ2-7; 8 nucleotides align to TRBD1. The CDR3 totals 16 residues. CDR1 is SGHAT and CDR2 is FQNNGV in the germline V gene. The ends lost 1 base at V and 3 bases at J; junction bases unmatched: 8.

This clonotype was picked up a small number of times. The chain is built from TRBV5-1 and TRBJ2-3, with TRBD1 matching over 9 bases. There are 16 residues in the CDR3. J lost 2 bases, V lost 1 base, and 5 bases had no gene match. Germline V gives CDR1 SGHRS, CDR2 YFSETQ. The DNA for the CDR3 is TGCGCCAGCAGCTTGAGAGGGACAGGGTCCACAGATACGCAGTATTTT. Its protein product is CASSLRGTGSTDTQYF.

This clonotype was counted only a few times. The V and J genes are TRBV15 and TRBJ2-5, with 11 nucleotides matching TRBD1. Trimming removed 3 bases from V and 2 bases from J; junction bases left unmatched: 8. Germline CDR1 is LNHNV and CDR2 is YYDKDF (reference sequence). CDR3 size: 17 residues. DNA of the CDR3: TGTGCCACCAGCAGCAGGGACAGGGGGGGAGGTCAAGAGACCCAGTACTTC. This codes for CATSSRDRGGGQETQYF.

A note on this clonotype: This sequence may be a read error, since a much larger clone differs from it by one base. The chain joins TRBV5-1 to TRBJ2-7; 9 nucleotides agree with TRBD1. V was clipped by 8 bases and J by 3 bases; unmatched bases: 9. CDR1 and CDR2 from the germline V gene are SGHRS and YFSETQ. The CDR3 sequence is 14 residues long. This CDR3 is CASSTGGVYYEQYF. The CDR3 DNA follows: TGCGCCAGTAGCACAGGGGGCGTTTACTACGAGCAGTACTTC.

The chain uses TRBV2 and TRBJ2-3; the match to TRBD2 covers 12 bases. The CDR3 has 16 amino acids. Germline loops: CDR1 SNHLY, CDR2 FYNNEI. V was clipped by 2 bases and J by 7 bases; unmatched bases: 7. CDR3 DNA: TGTGCCAGCAGTGAAAGGGCTAGCGGGGGGGCCCATACGCAGTATTTT. Amino acid sequence: CASSERASGGAHTQYF. Full variable domain (remainder filled in from reference TRBV2 and TRBJ2-3): EPEVTQTPSHQVTQMGQEVILRCVPISNHLYFYWYRQILGQKVEFLVSFYNNEISEKSEIFDDQFSVERPDGSNFTLKIRSTKLEDSAMYFCASSERASGGAHTQYFGPGTRLTVL.